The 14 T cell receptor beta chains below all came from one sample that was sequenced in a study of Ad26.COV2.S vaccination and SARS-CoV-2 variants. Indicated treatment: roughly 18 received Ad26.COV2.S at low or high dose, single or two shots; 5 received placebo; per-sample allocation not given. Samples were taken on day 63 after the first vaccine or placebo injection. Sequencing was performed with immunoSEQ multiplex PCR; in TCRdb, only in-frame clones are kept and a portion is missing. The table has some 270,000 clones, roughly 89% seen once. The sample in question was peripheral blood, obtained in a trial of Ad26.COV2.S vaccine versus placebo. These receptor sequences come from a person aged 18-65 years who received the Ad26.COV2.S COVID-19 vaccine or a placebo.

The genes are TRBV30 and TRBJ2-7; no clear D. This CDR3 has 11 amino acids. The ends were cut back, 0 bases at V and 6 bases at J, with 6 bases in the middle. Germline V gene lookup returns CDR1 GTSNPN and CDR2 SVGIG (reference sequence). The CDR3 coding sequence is TGTGCCTGGAGTGTACCAGGCGAGCAGTACTTC. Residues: CAWSVPGEQYF.

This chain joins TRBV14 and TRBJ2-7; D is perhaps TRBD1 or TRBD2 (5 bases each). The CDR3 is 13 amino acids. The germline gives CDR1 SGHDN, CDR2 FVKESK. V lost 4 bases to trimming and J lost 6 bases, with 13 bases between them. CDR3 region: CASSRGRPSEQYF. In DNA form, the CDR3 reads TGTGCCAGCAGCCGGGGACGTCCTTCCGAGCAGTACTTC.

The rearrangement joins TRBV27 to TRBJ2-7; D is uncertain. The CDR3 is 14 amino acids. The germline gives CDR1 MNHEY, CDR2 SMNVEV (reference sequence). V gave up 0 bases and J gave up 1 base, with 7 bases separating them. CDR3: CASSLSVGSYEQYF. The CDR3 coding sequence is TGTGCCAGCAGTTTATCGGTCGGATCCTACGAGCAGTACTTC.

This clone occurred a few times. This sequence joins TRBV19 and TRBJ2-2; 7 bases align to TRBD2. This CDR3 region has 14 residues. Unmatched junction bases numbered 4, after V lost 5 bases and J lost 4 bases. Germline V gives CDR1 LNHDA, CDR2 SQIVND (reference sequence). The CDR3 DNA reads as TGTGCCAGTAGTCTATGGGGGGGCACCGGGGAGCTGTTTTTT. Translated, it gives CASSLWGGTGELFF.

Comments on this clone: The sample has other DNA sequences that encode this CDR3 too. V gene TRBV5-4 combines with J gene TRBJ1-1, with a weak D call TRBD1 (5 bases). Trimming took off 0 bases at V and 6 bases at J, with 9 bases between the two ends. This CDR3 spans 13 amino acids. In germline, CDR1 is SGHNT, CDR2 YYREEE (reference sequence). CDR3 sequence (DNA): TGTGCCAGCAGCTTGGGGGACCGCGCTGAAGCTTTCTTT. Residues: CASSLGDRAEAFF.

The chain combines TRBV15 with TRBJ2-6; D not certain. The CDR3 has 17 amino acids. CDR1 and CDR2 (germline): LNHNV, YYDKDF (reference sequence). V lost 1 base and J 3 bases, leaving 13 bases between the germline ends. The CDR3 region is CATSRAYSGVGANVLTF. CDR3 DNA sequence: TGTGCCACCAGCAGAGCCTATTCCGGAGTTGGGGCCAACGTCCTGACTTTC.

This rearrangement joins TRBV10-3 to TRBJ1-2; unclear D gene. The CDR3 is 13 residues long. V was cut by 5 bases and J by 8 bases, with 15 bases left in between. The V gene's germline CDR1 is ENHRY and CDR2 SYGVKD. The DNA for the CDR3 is TGTGCCATCAGTCTCGGCAGTCTAAGGGGCTACACCTTC. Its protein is CAISLGSLRGYTF.

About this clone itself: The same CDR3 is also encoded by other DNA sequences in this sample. CDR3 in amino acids: CAWSVLGGEAFF. The CDR3 bases are TGTGCCTGGAGTGTACTAGGGGGTGAAGCTTTCTTT. The J gene is TRBJ1-1, the V gene TRBV30, with D tentatively TRBD1 (6 bases). Germline V gene lookup returns CDR1 GTSNPN and CDR2 SVGIG (reference sequence). V lost 0 bases, J lost 7 bases, and 9 bases lay in between. The CDR3 extends over 12 amino acids.

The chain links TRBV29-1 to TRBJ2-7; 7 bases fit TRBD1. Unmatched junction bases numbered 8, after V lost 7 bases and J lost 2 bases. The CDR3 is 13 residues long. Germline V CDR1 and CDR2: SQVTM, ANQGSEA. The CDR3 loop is CSAHSDRTYEQYF. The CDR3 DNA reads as TGCAGCGCTCACTCGGACAGGACCTACGAGCAGTACTTC.

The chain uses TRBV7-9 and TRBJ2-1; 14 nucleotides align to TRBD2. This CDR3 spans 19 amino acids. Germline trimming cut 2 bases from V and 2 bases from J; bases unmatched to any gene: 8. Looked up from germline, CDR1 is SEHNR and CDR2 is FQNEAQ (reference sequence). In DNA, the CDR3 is TGTGCCAGCAGCTTAATCGGGACTAGCGGGAGAAAGACCTACAATGAGCAGTTCTTC. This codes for CASSLIGTSGRKTYNEQFF. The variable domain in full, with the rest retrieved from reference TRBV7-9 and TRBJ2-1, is DTGVSQNPRHKITKRGQNVTFRCDPISEHNRLYWYRQTLGQGPEFLTYFQNEAQLEKSRLLSDRFSAERPKGSFSTLEIQRTEQGDSAMYLCASSLIGTSGRKTYNEQFFGPGTRLTVL.

This CDR3 is CATSGGGGRGYTF. DNA of the CDR3: TGTGCCACCAGTGGAGGAGGGGGCCGTGGCTACACCTTC. The chain couples TRBV24-1 to TRBJ1-2; TRBD1 matches at 7 bases. V dropped 5 bases and J dropped 7; count of bases not matched to a gene: 6. Germline V gene lookup returns CDR1 KGHDR and CDR2 SFDVKD. This CDR3 contains 13 residues.

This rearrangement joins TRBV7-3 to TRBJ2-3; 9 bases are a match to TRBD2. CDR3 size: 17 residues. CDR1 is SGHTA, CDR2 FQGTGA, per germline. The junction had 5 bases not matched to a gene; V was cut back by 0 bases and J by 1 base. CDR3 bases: TGTGCCAGCAGCTTAACAGGAGCGGGGGGCGGCACAGATACGCAGTATTTT. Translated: CASSLTGAGGGTDTQYF.

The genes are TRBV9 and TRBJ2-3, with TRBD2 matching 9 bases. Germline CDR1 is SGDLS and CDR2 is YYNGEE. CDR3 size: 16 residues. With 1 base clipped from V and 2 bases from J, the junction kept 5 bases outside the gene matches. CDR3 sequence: CASSVTSGSHTDTQYF. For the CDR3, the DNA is TGTGCCAGCAGCGTAACTAGCGGGTCCCACACAGATACGCAGTATTTT. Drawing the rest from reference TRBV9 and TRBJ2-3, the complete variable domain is DSGVTQTPKHLITATGQRVTLRCSPRSGDLSVYWYQQSLDQGLQFLIQYYNGEERAKGNILERFSAQQFPDLHSELNLSSLELGDSALYFCASSVTSGSHTDTQYFGPGTRLTVL.

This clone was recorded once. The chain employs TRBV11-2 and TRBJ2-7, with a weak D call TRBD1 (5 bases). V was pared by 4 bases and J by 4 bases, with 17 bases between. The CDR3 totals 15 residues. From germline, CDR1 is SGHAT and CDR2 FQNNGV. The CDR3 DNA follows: TGTGCCAGCAGCTCCCATCCCGGCCAGGGTTACGAGCAGTACTTC. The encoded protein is CASSSHPGQGYEQYF.